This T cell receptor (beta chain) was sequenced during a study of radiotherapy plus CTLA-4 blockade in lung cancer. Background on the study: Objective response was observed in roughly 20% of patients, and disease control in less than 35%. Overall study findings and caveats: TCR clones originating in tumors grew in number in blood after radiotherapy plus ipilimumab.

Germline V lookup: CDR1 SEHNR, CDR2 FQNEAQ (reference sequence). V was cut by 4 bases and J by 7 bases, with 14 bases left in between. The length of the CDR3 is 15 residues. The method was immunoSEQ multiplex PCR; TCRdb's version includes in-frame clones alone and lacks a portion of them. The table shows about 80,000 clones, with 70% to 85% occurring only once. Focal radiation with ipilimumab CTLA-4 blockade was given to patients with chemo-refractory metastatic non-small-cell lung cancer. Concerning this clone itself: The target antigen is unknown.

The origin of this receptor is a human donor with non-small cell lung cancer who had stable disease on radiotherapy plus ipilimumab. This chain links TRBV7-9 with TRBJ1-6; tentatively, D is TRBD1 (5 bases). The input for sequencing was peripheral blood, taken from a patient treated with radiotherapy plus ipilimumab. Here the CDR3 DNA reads TGTGCCAGCAGCTCTGGGGGATCGGGCAATTCACCCCTCCACTTT. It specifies CASSSGGSGNSPLHF. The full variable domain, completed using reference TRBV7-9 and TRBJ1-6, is DTGVSQNPRHKITKRGQNVTFRCDPISEHNRLYWYRQTLGQGPEFLTYFQNEAQLEKSRLLSDRFSAERPKGSFSTLEIQRTEQGDSAMYLCASSSGGSGNSPLHFGNGTRLTVT.